The 9 T cell receptor beta chains below come from one sample, sequenced in a study of blood T cell repertoires in COVID-19. Method: immunoSEQ multiplex PCR; TCRdb's copy keeps in-frame clones and lacks some. The data hold around 99,000 clones, with 60% to 85% observed a single time. Input material: peripheral blood. These TCRs come from a human donor in a cohort sampled during active or convalescent COVID-19.

The V gene is TRBV7-9, the J gene TRBJ1-2; TRBD1 might be the D (6 bases). V gave up 0 bases and J gave up 6 bases, with 17 bases separating them. There are 16 residues in the CDR3. Per germline, CDR1 SEHNR and CDR2 FQNEAQ (reference sequence). The CDR3 coding sequence is TGTGCCAGCAGCTTAGCAGGAGCAGGGGTAATGAATGGCTACACCTTC. This sequence encodes CASSLAGAGVMNGYTF.

The rearrangement links TRBV27 to TRBJ2-7, with 7 nucleotides matching TRBD1. V was pared by 1 base and J by 4 bases, with 4 bases of the junction left unmatched. The CDR3 length is 14 residues. CDR1 MNHEY and CDR2 SMNVEV come from the germline V gene (reference sequence). CDR3 protein: CASSLWGTAYEQYF. The DNA of the CDR3 is TGTGCCAGCAGTTTATGGGGGACAGCTTACGAGCAGTACTTC.

This clone was found once. V and J are TRBV5-1 and TRBJ1-1; TRBD1 might be the D (5 bases). The CDR3 covers 12 residues. Germline V gene lookup returns CDR1 SGHRS and CDR2 YFSETQ. Between the trimmed V and J ends, which lost 4 bases and 7 bases, there was a span of 11 bases. The CDR3 DNA follows: TGCGCCAGCAGCCTCGAAGGGGTTGAAGCTTTCTTT. This sequence encodes CASSLEGVEAFF.

The chain couples TRBV4-1 to TRBJ2-1, with TRBD1 identical over 7 bases. J was trimmed by 6 bases and V by 4 bases; bases with no gene match: 9. This CDR3 is built from 15 residues. The germline V gene has CDR1 MGHRA and CDR2 YSYEKL. The CDR3 DNA follows: TGCGCCAGCAGCCTTCAGGGGGTCCGTGGCAATGAGCAGTTCTTC. As protein: CASSLQGVRGNEQFF.

The chain recombines TRBV4-3 with TRBJ2-1, with 11 positions matching TRBD2. Per the germline V gene, CDR1 is LGHNA and CDR2 is YSLEER. V lost 4 bases and J lost 0; bases outside the gene matches: 11. The CDR3 runs 19 residues. The CDR3 is CASSLRWASGGSSYNEQFF. The CDR3 DNA reads TGCGCCAGCAGCCTTCGATGGGCTAGCGGGGGGAGCTCCTACAATGAGCAGTTCTTC.

This clone came up a few times. The chain recombines TRBV19 with TRBJ2-2; 7 nucleotides line up with TRBD1. Trimming took 8 bases from V and 2 from J; bases not matched to a gene: 5. The germline gives CDR1 LNHDA, CDR2 SQIVND (reference sequence). This CDR3 is 14 amino acids long. As DNA, the CDR3 is TGTGCCAGTGTCCGGGACAGAAACACCGGGGAGCTGTTTTTT. Protein: CASVRDRNTGELFF.

The chain uses TRBV6-2 or TRBV6-3 and TRBJ2-2; TRBD2 matches at 9 bases. The CDR3 covers 15 residues. V gave up 2 bases and J gave up 4 bases; unmatched junction bases: 2. The germline V gene encodes CDR1 MNHEY and CDR2 SVGEGT. CDR3 DNA: TGTGCCAGCAGTTACGGACTAGCGCGCACCGGGGAGCTGTTTTTT. Translating it yields CASSYGLARTGELFF.

The V gene is TRBV27, the J gene TRBJ2-7; tentative D call: TRBD1 (5 bases). The germline V gene has CDR1 MNHEY and CDR2 SMNVEV (reference sequence). This CDR3 spans 14 amino acids. The V end was cut by 3 bases, the J end by 0 bases, with 9 bases between. The CDR3 sequence is CASSLTALSYEQYF. In DNA, the CDR3 is TGTGCCAGCAGTTTGACAGCACTCTCCTACGAGCAGTACTTC.

This clone was observed once. CDR3 sequence reads: CASSIHQGTGPGNTIYF. The CDR3 DNA is TGTGCCAGCAGCATCCACCAAGGGACAGGGCCTGGAAACACCATATATTTT. The chain joins TRBV21-1 to TRBJ1-3; the DNA was not compared with TRBD1, the D call given in the table. TRBV21-1 is marked as a pseudogene. This CDR3 is built from 17 residues.